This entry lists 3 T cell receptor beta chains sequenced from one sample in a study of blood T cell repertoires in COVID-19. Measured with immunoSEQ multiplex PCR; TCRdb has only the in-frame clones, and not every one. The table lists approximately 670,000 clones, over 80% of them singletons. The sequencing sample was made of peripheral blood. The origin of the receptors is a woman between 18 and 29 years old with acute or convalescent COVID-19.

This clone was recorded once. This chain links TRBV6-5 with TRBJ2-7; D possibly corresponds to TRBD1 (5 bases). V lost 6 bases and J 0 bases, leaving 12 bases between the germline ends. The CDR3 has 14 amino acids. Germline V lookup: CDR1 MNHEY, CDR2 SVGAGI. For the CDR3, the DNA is TGTGCCAGCAGCCCCCGACAGCTCTCCTACGAGCAGTACTTC. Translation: CASSPRQLSYEQYF.

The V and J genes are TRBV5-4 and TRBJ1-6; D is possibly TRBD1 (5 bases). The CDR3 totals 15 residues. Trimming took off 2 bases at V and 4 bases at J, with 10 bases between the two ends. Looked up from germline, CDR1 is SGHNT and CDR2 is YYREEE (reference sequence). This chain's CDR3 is CASSFGTSYNSPLHF. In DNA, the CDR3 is TGTGCCAGCAGCTTCGGGACTAGTTATAATTCACCCCTCCACTTT.

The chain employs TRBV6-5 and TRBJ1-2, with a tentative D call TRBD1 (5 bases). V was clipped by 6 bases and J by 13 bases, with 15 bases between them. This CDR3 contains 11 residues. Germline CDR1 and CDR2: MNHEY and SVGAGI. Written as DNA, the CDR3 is TGTGCCAGCAGCCAGGGAGGGGTTATCACCTTC. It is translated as CASSQGGVITF.